A single sample is the source of the 11 T cell receptor beta chains below, sequenced in a study of blood T cell repertoires in COVID-19. TCRdb keeps only in-frame clones here, not all; method: immunoSEQ multiplex PCR. The table shows 110,000 to 150,000 clones, with around 80% occurring only once. The sample comprised PBMCs or T cells enriched from blood (not recorded which). These receptors were obtained from a woman between 50 and 59 years old who had recovered from COVID-19.

This clone has just a few counts. The chain couples TRBV28 to TRBJ1-1; no clear D. Germline values: CDR1 MDHEN, CDR2 SYDVKM. The CDR3 consists of 14 residues. V shed 4 bases and J shed 4 bases, with 13 bases lying between them. CDR3 in amino acids: CASSSLLRGTEAFF. The CDR3 DNA reads TGTGCCAGCAGTTCCCTTCTACGGGGCACTGAAGCTTTCTTT.

This chain uses TRBV6-1 with TRBJ1-3; no clear D gene. This CDR3 has 17 amino acids. CDR1 MNHNS and CDR2 SASEGT come from the germline V gene. V dropped 2 bases and J dropped 4 bases, with 18 bases sitting between them. The chain's CDR3 is CASSEFPDVRFGNTIYF. The CDR3 DNA reads TGTGCCAGCAGTGAATTTCCGGATGTGAGGTTCGGAAACACCATATATTTT.

The chain employs TRBV12-3 or TRBV12-4 and TRBJ1-1; D is unresolved. CDR3 length: 13 amino acids. V was shortened by 7 bases and J by 8 bases, with 17 bases between the two germline ends. This chain's CDR3 is CASIEWAGREAFF. CDR3 bases: TGTGCCAGCATCGAATGGGCGGGTCGAGAAGCTTTCTTT.

This chain joins TRBV29-1 and TRBJ1-3, with 7 bases fitting TRBD1. The CDR3 totals 13 residues. The V gene end was trimmed by 7 bases and the J gene end by 2 bases; junction bases not matched to a gene: 5. The germline gives CDR1 SQVTM, CDR2 ANQGSEA. The CDR3 region has the DNA TGCAGCGCCGGACAGGCTACTGGAAACACCATATATTTT. It translates to CSAGQATGNTIYF.

The chain employs TRBV6-6 and TRBJ2-7, with 9 nucleotides matching TRBD1. Germline trimming cut 5 bases from V and 4 bases from J; bases unmatched to any gene: 3. The CDR3 spans 13 residues. CDR1 is MNHNY and CDR2 is SVGAGI in the germline V gene (reference sequence). As DNA, the CDR3 is TGTGCCAGCAGTCTCGGACAGGGGTACGAGCAGTACTTC. This translates into CASSLGQGYEQYF.

The chain has TRBV18 and TRBJ1-6; D is perhaps TRBD1 (6 bases). CDR1 and CDR2 from the germline V gene are KGHSH and LQKENI. The CDR3 sequence is 16 residues long. V dropped 3 bases and J dropped 9 bases, with 18 bases sitting between them. Written as DNA, the CDR3 is TGTGCCAGCTCACCTCCCCAAGGGACACTGGGTTCACCCCTCCACTTT. Its protein product is CASSPPQGTLGSPLHF.

For the CDR3, the DNA is TGTGCCAGCAGTGTGGACAGGGGTGGTGAGCAGTACTTC. Translated, it gives CASSVDRGGEQYF. This chain uses TRBV2 with TRBJ2-7, with 9 bases that match TRBD1. CDR3 size: 13 residues. Trimming took 4 bases from V and 7 from J; bases not matched to a gene: 5. CDR1 and CDR2 from the germline V gene are SNHLY and FYNNEI.

The CDR3 spells CASSLTGIGGYGYTF. The CDR3 bases are TGTGCCAGCAGCCTTACAGGAATAGGGGGCTATGGCTACACCTTC. The chain employs TRBV5-8 and TRBJ1-2, with D tentatively TRBD1 (6 bases). Germline-derived CDR1 and CDR2 are SGHTS and YDEGEE. The CDR3 runs 15 residues. Deletions cut 4 bases from V and 4 bases from J, with 17 bases between.

This rearrangement joins TRBV24-1 to TRBJ1-1; 9 bases map to TRBD1. Per the germline V gene, CDR1 is KGHDR and CDR2 is SFDVKD. The ends lost 9 bases at V and 1 base at J; junction bases unmatched: 5. There are 14 residues in the CDR3. This CDR3 is CATGQGLTNTEAFF. Here the CDR3 DNA reads TGTGCCACCGGACAGGGGTTGACGAACACTGAAGCTTTCTTT.

This clone was seen more than once but under ten times. The chain is built from TRBV9 and TRBJ1-5; 9 positions agree with TRBD1. The V gene's germline CDR1 is SGDLS and CDR2 YYNGEE. The CDR3 consists of 16 residues. Germline trimming cut 4 bases from V and 7 bases from J; bases unmatched to any gene: 12. CDR3 in DNA: TGTGCCAGCAGCTCCCGTCGAGGACAGGGGTCACAGCCCCAGCATTTT. This sequence encodes CASSSRRGQGSQPQHF. The variable domain in full, completed from reference TRBV9 and TRBJ1-5, reads DSGVTQTPKHLITATGQRVTLRCSPRSGDLSVYWYQQSLDQGLQFLIQYYNGEERAKGNILERFSAQQFPDLHSELNLSSLELGDSALYFCASSSRRGQGSQPQHFGDGTRLSIL.

The chain employs TRBV5-1 and TRBJ1-1, with no clear D. The germline V gene encodes CDR1 SGHRS and CDR2 YFSETQ. This CDR3 is 15 amino acids long. Deletions cut 3 bases from V and 1 base from J, with 13 bases between. The CDR3 nucleotides are TGCGCCAGCAGCTCCCAAGGGAGGGAGAACACTGAAGCTTTCTTT. Its translation is CASSSQGRENTEAFF.